This T cell receptor beta chain was documented in a study of OX40 agonist ivuxolimab in advanced cancers. Looking at the study overall: Subjects had a mean age of around 63 years, with a range of about 23 to 85; about 83% were male. General study results and limits: CD4+ and CD8+ T cells in blood underwent clonal expansion by week 6 at 0.1 to 3.0 mg/kg.

Note on this clone: What it recognizes is unknown.

Assay: immunoSEQ multiplex PCR; the TCRdb copy retains only in-frame clones and omits some. The profile covers over 60,000 clones, with 85% appearing a single time and over 4% taken by the ten largest. The sequenced sample was CD4+ or CD8+ T cells sorted from blood, obtained in a trial of the OX40 agonist ivuxolimab. The receptor's source is an adult with an advanced solid tumor such as melanoma, head and neck, liver or kidney cancer.

CDR3 DNA: TGTGCCAGCAGCCTTATCGCGGACTTGACAGATACGCAGTATTTT. This translates into CASSLIADLTDTQYF. This chain links TRBV5-4 with TRBJ2-3; a possible D gene is TRBD2 (5 bases). With 4 bases removed from V and 3 bases from J, the gap between germline ends came to 15 bases. The CDR3 length is 15 residues. Per the germline V gene, CDR1 is SGHNT and CDR2 is YYREEE (reference sequence).